The clone carrying this T cell receptor beta chain was recorded a few times. The antigen is undetermined. The sample originates from a study of early T cells in non-severe SARS-CoV-2 infection. Study-level background: Alpha and beta chains were unpaired, from unsorted whole-blood bulk RNA.

V lost 8 bases and J lost 8, with 21 bases in between. The V gene's germline CDR1 is SNHLY and CDR2 FYNNEI. This CDR3 is 14 amino acids long. Study conclusions and caveats: A preference for anti-spike CD8 responses marked VDJdb matching, which missed private and CD4 specificities.

Unique molecular identifiers tagged individual cDNA molecules. TCRdb called the 5' RACE reads again in MiXCR, with one record for every CDR3 protein. The data contain more than 70,000 distinct CDR3 sequences, roughly an eighth of them seen just once; the ten biggest clones take up more than 12%. Sample: whole blood. The genes are TRBV2 and TRBJ1-2, with TRBD1 as a possible D gene (5 bases). The receptor's source is an adult who was a healthcare worker with PCR-confirmed SARS-CoV-2 infection or an uninfected control (not recorded which). DNA for the CDR3: TGTGCCAGCTCCTCCGGGGGAATCCCGGGAGGCTACACCTTC. Protein product: CASSSGGIPGGYTF.